Listed here are 29 T cell receptor beta chains from one sample, sequenced in a study of CD8+ T cells in alopecia areata. Once RNA had been extracted, it was reverse transcribed into cDNA to act as the sequencing template. The repertoire was sequenced with immunoSEQ multiplex PCR; TCRdb's copy has only in-frame clones and lacks some. Among some 200,000 clones listed, around 50% were seen once. Treatment meaning: oral pan-JAK inhibitor, 5-10 mg twice daily. Specimen: CD8+ T cells sorted from blood, collected at week 24, from a patient treated with tofacitinib. Every receptor here comes from a human donor with alopecia areata.

This clone was observed a few times. The chain combines TRBV14 with TRBJ1-1, with D perhaps matching TRBD1 (5 bases). This CDR3 has 14 amino acids. Per the germline V gene, CDR1 is SGHDN and CDR2 is FVKESK. The V gene lost 6 bases and the J gene lost 6 bases, with 17 bases spanning the gap. The CDR3 region is CASRPSTALPEAFF. In DNA, the CDR3 is TGTGCCAGCAGGCCGTCGACAGCTCTGCCTGAAGCTTTCTTT.

This sequence joins TRBV29-1 and TRBJ1-1; D might be TRBD1 (6 bases). The length of the CDR3 is 15 residues. Germline V gene lookup returns CDR1 SQVTM and CDR2 ANQGSEA. Between the trimmed V and J ends, which lost 3 bases and 7 bases, there was a span of 21 bases. The CDR3 DNA follows: TGCAGCGTTGAGGATCCTTGGAGGAGGGGGTTTGAAGCTTTCTTT. Its protein product is CSVEDPWRRGFEAFF.

This clone was seen just once. V and J are TRBV25-1 and TRBJ1-2, with 7 nucleotides matching TRBD1. This CDR3 is 16 amino acids long. V was clipped by 1 base and J by 5 bases; unmatched bases: 10. The germline V gene has CDR1 MGHDK and CDR2 SYGVNS. The CDR3 loop is CASSESTGRKPYGYTF. CDR3 sequence (DNA): TGTGCCAGCAGTGAATCGACAGGGCGAAAACCGTATGGCTACACCTTC.

The table lists this clone with a few counts. V gene TRBV6-5 combines with J gene TRBJ2-7; 7 bases line up with TRBD1. V lost 4 bases to trimming and J lost 6 bases; unmatched junction nucleotides: 9. The CDR3 has 14 residues. CDR1 is MNHEY and CDR2 is SVGAGI in the germline V gene. The chain's CDR3 is CASSFELTGIEQYF. The CDR3 DNA follows: TGTGCCAGCAGTTTCGAGCTGACAGGGATCGAGCAGTACTTC.

The chain has TRBV2 and TRBJ2-7; 7 bases align to TRBD1. J lost 5 bases, V lost 9 bases, and 10 bases had no gene match. CDR3 length: 13 residues. Germline CDR1 is SNHLY and CDR2 is FYNNEI. The CDR3 is CARHNRGRNEQYF. Written as DNA, the CDR3 is TGTGCCAGACATAACAGGGGTCGCAACGAGCAGTACTTC.

In the case of this clone: The same CDR3 also results from other DNA sequences found in this sample. This chain connects TRBV29-1 to TRBJ2-7; 8 bases map to TRBD2. The length of the CDR3 is 13 residues. The germline V gene has CDR1 SQVTM and CDR2 ANQGSEA. Trimming removed 5 bases from V and 0 bases from J; junction bases left unmatched: 3. CDR3 in amino acids: CSVRGGSSYEQYF. CDR3 nucleotides: TGCAGCGTTCGGGGGGGCTCCTCCTACGAGCAGTACTTC.

V gene TRBV30 combines with J gene TRBJ2-3; the D gene is possibly TRBD2 (7 bases). Trimming took off 2 bases at V and 0 bases at J, with 12 bases between the two ends. The CDR3 has 15 residues. Germline assignment: CDR1 GTSNPN and CDR2 SVGIG (reference sequence). CDR3 region: CAWSRGASSTDTQYF. CDR3 bases: TGTGCCTGGAGTCGGGGGGCCTCTAGCACAGATACGCAGTATTTT.

This chain's CDR3 is CASSIGASEQYF. DNA of the CDR3: TGTGCCAGTAGTATAGGTGCGTCCGAGCAGTACTTC. The rearrangement joins TRBV19 to TRBJ2-7; D unresolved. CDR1 LNHDA and CDR2 SQIVND come from the germline V gene (reference sequence). Trimming pared 1 base from V and 6 bases from J, leaving 7 bases between. The CDR3 runs 12 residues.

Here the CDR3 reads CASSPGSIQETQYF. In DNA form, the CDR3 reads TGTGCCAGCAGCCCCGGGTCCATCCAAGAGACCCAGTACTTC. The chain joins TRBV7-9 to TRBJ2-5, with D unresolved. CDR1 is SEHNR and CDR2 is FQNEAQ in the germline V gene (reference sequence). The CDR3 has 14 amino acids. The V end was cut by 5 bases, the J end by 1 base, with 11 bases between. Variable domain in full (rest from reference TRBV7-9 and TRBJ2-5): DTGVSQNPRHKITKRGQNVTFRCDPISEHNRLYWYRQTLGQGPEFLTYFQNEAQLEKSRLLSDRFSAERPKGSFSTLEIQRTEQGDSAMYLCASSPGSIQETQYFGPGTRLLVL.

As to this clone: A junction end diverges from the germline sequence, so it may reflect a read error. This chain links TRBV5-1 with TRBJ2-1; D is perhaps TRBD1 (5 bases). CDR3 length equals 12 residues. The germline V gene has CDR1 SGHRS and CDR2 YFSETQ. CDR3 residues: CASKSQGDEQLF. As DNA, the CDR3 is TGCGCCAGCAAATCCCAAGGGGATGAGCAGCTCTTC. Full variable domain (rest looked up from reference TRBV5-1 and TRBJ2-1): KAGVTQTPRYLIKTRGQQVTLSCSPISGHRSVSWYQQTPGQGLQFLFEYFSETQRNKGNFPGRFSGRQFSNSRSEMNVSTLELGDSALYLCASKSQGDEQLFGPGTRLTVL.

This chain links TRBV30 with TRBJ2-7; TRBD1 matches 9 bases. Germline loops: CDR1 GTSNPN, CDR2 SVGIG (reference sequence). V gave up 2 bases and J gave up 0 bases; unmatched junction bases: 2. The CDR3 spans 14 residues. The CDR3, as DNA: TGTGCCTGGAGTCTGGGACAGGGCTCCTACGAGCAGTACTTC. This translates into CAWSLGQGSYEQYF.

This chain connects TRBV30 to TRBJ2-1, with D unclear. In germline, CDR1 is GTSNPN, CDR2 SVGIG (reference sequence). The CDR3 extends over 11 amino acids. V dropped 3 bases and J dropped 3 bases, with 3 bases sitting between them. CDR3 loop: CAWRDYNEQFF. DNA of the CDR3: TGTGCCTGGAGAGACTACAATGAGCAGTTCTTC.

The rearrangement joins TRBV30 to TRBJ1-5; D unclear. Between the trimmed V and J ends, which lost 3 bases and 4 bases, there was a span of 7 bases. CDR1 GTSNPN and CDR2 SVGIG come from the germline V gene (reference sequence). This CDR3 is built from 12 residues. The CDR3 loop is CAWSEQNQPQHF. The CDR3 coding sequence is TGTGCCTGGAGCGAACAGAATCAGCCCCAGCATTTT.

There are a few counts of this clone. The chain couples TRBV10-1 to TRBJ1-2; unclear D gene. CDR1 and CDR2 (germline): WNHNN, SYGVQD (reference sequence). The CDR3 has 11 residues. V was pared by 3 bases and J by 3 bases, with 2 bases between. As DNA, the CDR3 is TGCGCCAGCAGTGACGACTATGGCTACACCTTC. Protein: CASSDDYGYTF.

The chain's CDR3 is CASRRWVQDEQYF. CDR3 DNA: TGTGCCAGCAGGCGATGGGTCCAGGACGAGCAGTACTTC. The chain has TRBV27 and TRBJ2-7, with unresolved D. V was trimmed by 6 bases and J by 5 bases, leaving 14 bases between them. The length of the CDR3 is 13 residues. Germline loops: CDR1 MNHEY, CDR2 SMNVEV (reference sequence).

The chain carries TRBV10-2 and TRBJ1-1; TRBD1 aligns across 10 bases. Trimming at V came to 6 bases and at J to 5 bases, leaving 6 bases not matched to a gene. In germline, CDR1 is WSHSY, CDR2 SAAADI. The CDR3 loop spans 14 amino acids. The CDR3 loop is CASSHGTGETEAFF. CDR3 sequence (DNA): TGCGCCAGCAGCCACGGGACAGGGGAAACTGAAGCTTTCTTT.

The chain employs TRBV2 and TRBJ2-4; 12 bases map to TRBD2. This CDR3 is built from 15 residues. V shed 10 bases and J 3 bases; nucleotides not matched to a gene: 7. Germline CDR1 SNHLY, CDR2 FYNNEI. In DNA, the CDR3 is TGTGCCACAGCCCTAGCGGGGGGGCGCAAAAACATTCAGTACTTC. It codes for CATALAGGRKNIQYF.

The chain links TRBV25-1 to TRBJ1-2; D gene unclear. This CDR3 comprises 15 residues. Per the germline V gene, CDR1 is MGHDK and CDR2 is SYGVNS. V was pared by 1 base and J by 7 bases, with 16 bases between. The CDR3 spells CASSELGGDSLGYTF. CDR3 bases: TGTGCCAGCAGTGAATTAGGAGGCGATTCTCTTGGCTACACCTTC.

The chain employs TRBV29-1 and TRBJ1-2; no definite D call. The CDR3 has 12 residues. The germline V gene encodes CDR1 SQVTM and CDR2 ANQGSEA. Trimming pared 6 bases from V and 8 bases from J, leaving 16 bases between. For the CDR3, the DNA is TGCAGCGTAACATTCGGGGAAGGGGGCTACACCTTC. Translation: CSVTFGEGGYTF. Drawing the rest from reference TRBV29-1 and TRBJ1-2, the complete variable domain is SAVISQKPSRDICQRGTSLTIQCQVDSQVTMMFWYRQQPGQSLTLIATANQGSEATYESGFVIDKFPISRPNLTFSTLTVSNMSPEDSSIYLCSVTFGEGGYTFGSGTRLTVV.

With respect to this clone: Different DNA sequences within this sample yield the same CDR3. The gene calls are TRBV11-2 and TRBJ1-1; tentative D call: TRBD1 (5 bases). Germline CDR1 and CDR2: SGHAT and FQNNGV. V dropped 5 bases and J dropped 4 bases, with 11 bases sitting between them. This CDR3 contains 13 residues. CDR3 coding DNA: TGTGCCAGCAGCCTGGCCGGGGGCACTGAAGCTTTCTTT. Protein sequence: CASSLAGGTEAFF. Full variable domain (remainder filled in from reference TRBV11-2 and TRBJ1-1): EAGVAQSPRYKIIEKRQSVAFWCNPISGHATLYWYQQILGQGPKLLIQFQNNGVVDDSQLPKDRFSAERLKGVDSTLKIQPAKLEDSAVYLCASSLAGGTEAFFGQGTRLTVV.

The J gene is TRBJ1-5, the V gene TRBV2; D uncertain. The ends were cut back, 9 bases at V and 2 bases at J, with 8 bases in the middle. Per germline, CDR1 SNHLY and CDR2 FYNNEI. This CDR3 contains 12 residues. CDR3 amino acids: CASARGNQPQHF. The CDR3 DNA reads TGTGCCAGTGCAAGAGGCAATCAGCCCCAGCATTTT.

The rearrangement links TRBV10-3 to TRBJ1-2; no reliable D call. Germline V gene data show CDR1 as ENHRY and CDR2 as SYGVKD. This CDR3 is built from 13 residues. Trimming removed 7 bases at V and 8 bases at J, with 17 bases between. The CDR3, as DNA: TGTGCCATCACCATGACATTGCGCTTCGGCTACACCTTC. Amino acid sequence: CAITMTLRFGYTF.

This chain links TRBV29-1 with TRBJ2-7, with 8 bases identical to TRBD1. Germline-derived CDR1 and CDR2 are SQVTM and ANQGSEA. This CDR3 spans 15 amino acids. The V and J ends lost 0 bases and 7 bases, in that order; junction bases with no gene match: 11. In nucleotides, the CDR3 is TGCAGCGTTGAAGATCATCCCAGGGGGCTTGGAGAGCAGTACTTC. It codes for CSVEDHPRGLGEQYF.

The J gene is TRBJ1-1, the V gene TRBV29-1, with 8 nucleotides matching TRBD1. CDR3 length: 17 residues. V lost 0 bases to trimming and J lost 0 bases; unmatched junction nucleotides: 9. Germline lookup yields CDR1 SQVTM and CDR2 ANQGSEA. For the CDR3, the DNA is TGCAGCGTTGAAGATCCGCAGGGGGCTGGGATGAACACTGAAGCTTTCTTT. It is translated as CSVEDPQGAGMNTEAFF.

This chain uses TRBV27 with TRBJ2-7, with D unresolved. The CDR3 extends over 14 amino acids. Trimming cost V 6 bases and J 5 bases, with 17 bases left between them. Germline values: CDR1 MNHEY, CDR2 SMNVEV (reference sequence). The CDR3 coding sequence is TGTGCCAGCAGCCGTGCCTCAGTGGCAAACGAGCAGTACTTC. It codes for CASSRASVANEQYF.

In this sample, this clone turned up a few times. The genes are TRBV2 and TRBJ2-1; perhaps TRBD1 as D (5 bases). The CDR3 is made up of 14 amino acids. Per germline, CDR1 SNHLY and CDR2 FYNNEI. Between the trimmed V and J ends, which lost 4 bases and 2 bases, there was a span of 9 bases. The CDR3 coding sequence is TGTGCCAGCAGTGCAGGGTGGGCCTACAATGAGCAGTTCTTC. Residues: CASSAGWAYNEQFF.

The chain carries TRBV23-1 and TRBJ2-7, with 10 bases that match TRBD1. TRBV23-1 is filed as an ORF, its function uncertain. The CDR3 is 13 residues long. Trimming cost V 6 bases and J 3 bases; bases outside gene matches: 2. CDR3 DNA sequence: TGCGCCAGCAGCCGGGACAGGGGCTACGAGCAGTACTTC. Translated, it gives CASSRDRGYEQYF.

This chain joins TRBV27 and TRBJ2-2, with a weak D call TRBD1 (6 bases). This CDR3 comprises 13 residues. V was clipped by 7 bases and J by 6 bases, with 12 bases between them. The germline gives CDR1 MNHEY, CDR2 SMNVEV (reference sequence). In nucleotides, the CDR3 is TGTGCCAGCACCACTACAGGGTCCGGGGAGCTGTTTTTT. Encoded protein: CASTTTGSGELFF.

This clone was seen a few times. The chain uses TRBV15 and TRBJ1-1; 9 nucleotides line up with TRBD1. There are 17 residues in the CDR3. Germline V gives CDR1 LNHNV, CDR2 YYDKDF (reference sequence). Trimming cost V 3 bases and J 3 bases; bases outside gene matches: 11. The CDR3 region is CATSSETRTGEDTEAFF. The CDR3 nucleotides read TGTGCCACCAGCAGCGAGACTAGGACAGGGGAGGACACTGAAGCTTTCTTT.